This entry concerns a single T cell receptor (beta chain). The target of this receptor is not known. No qualities accompany the bases; no much larger clone lies one base away. This entry is derived from a study of cytomegalovirus exposure and HLA in healthy donors (dated by TCRdb to about 2017). Study-wide context: According to an earlier analysis of 587 of the donors, about 179 million T cells yielded roughly 110 million unique TCR beta sequences and roughly 280 Gb of sequence data. A later genetic analysis took genome-wide SNP genotypes for about 60% of the roughly 670 donors and used that subset as a discovery cohort. The study aimed to test whether signatures of past pathogen exposure could be identified by cataloging public T cell receptors. Every discovery cohort repertoire had been produced on one sequencing platform. An early release that covered around 590 HLA-typed donors contained 300 to 350 gigabases of sequencing data and around 85 million unique TCR sequences. On average, 235,054 unique TCR beta nucleotide sequences were sequenced per donor among 300 to 500 genotyped donors of the cohort, with roughly 18% of those sequences being non-productive. A few DR-DQ haplotypes were handled as single units for association and clustering because linkage in the cohort was strong. Rather than using new phenotypic data, the later analysis identified candidate immune exposures from TCR beta sequences and from how often those sequences occurred across donors. An earlier analysis of 450 to 750 of the donors used high-throughput TCR beta sequencing to judge whether each TCR beta V gene segment behaved as functional or pseudogenic. Among the 398 genotyped donors, more than 70% belonged to the genetic ancestry cluster associated with self-reported Caucasian donors. To study patterns of TCR occurrence, a later analysis re-analyzed previously published TCR beta repertoires from 700 or so donors and added high-resolution HLA genotyping. In addition to the first cohort of roughly 670 subjects, a separate validation cohort of some 120 different subjects was used. HLA typing covered class I and class II loci at four-digit resolution. Donor age, sex, ethnicity and CMV serostatus were compiled together with the repertoire data. The study profiled the T cell repertoires of 550 to 700 subjects by immunosequencing and related them to cytomegalovirus serostatus. To predict cytomegalovirus infection status, the study brought together high-throughput TCR immunosequencing, statistical association of individual TCRs with disease status, and machine learning. The number of typed donors differed by locus: about 629-640 for A, B, C, DRB1 and DQB1; 522 for DQA1; 606 for DPA1; and roughly 470 for DPB1. Overall study results and their limits: Assigning TCR associations to individual alleles was difficult when HLA alleles, especially DR and DQ, strongly co-occurred. In both the original and validation cohorts, the classifier was reported to diagnose cytomegalovirus status with high specificity and sensitivity. Compared with the roughly 710-donor mean, donors in an Asian-associated ancestry cluster had fewer N-insertions in productive TCRs, according to a later genetic analysis. A later analysis found that TCR association rates varied across HLA loci, with DRB1 alleles showing the most associated TCRs and HLA-C alleles the fewest. In vitro tests confirmed that a few of the cytomegalovirus-associated TCR beta chains recognize cytomegalovirus antigens. Some IMGT-functional V segments, including TRBV6-2 and TRBV6-3, could not be told apart with the 87-base-pair reads, so those segments were excluded. While some public TCRs were present in many individuals, most TCR sequences turned up only very rarely across donors. A later analysis found that HLA-associated TCR beta chains were more clonally expanded and had lower generation probabilities than equally common non-associated chains. Linkage disequilibrium might explain the correlated functional status among segregating V segments, but an unknown experimental factor could not be ruled out. A cluster of highly shared sequence variants was judged likely to represent a technical artifact of the sequencing pipeline. V-gene and J-gene trimming of TCR beta chains was associated with a missense DCLRE1C variant in a later genetic analysis, and the association was replicated in an independent cohort. Broadly in line with IMGT annotations, most TCR beta V segments showed up in productive rearrangements about 90% or about 30% of the time in an earlier analysis of 587 of the donors. Several of the top co-occurrence clusters appeared to be linked to parvovirus B19, influenza, CMV and Epstein-Barr virus, according to a later analysis. The authors suggested that the approach could potentially be extended to other disease states and immunological phenotypes. Immune exposure information for the cohort was limited to CMV serostatus. A further reported finding was that TCR beta sequences accurately predicted the HLA-A and HLA-B alleles for most subjects in the first cohort. Only TCR beta chains were sequenced in this cohort, and the absence of alpha or paired-chain data limited detectable features. In the study, some 160 TCR beta chains were listed as associated with cytomegalovirus. Over 15 rarely observed V segments, including chromosome 9 orphons, were excluded from the earlier analysis of approximately 600 of the donors because counts were too low. Roughly uniform sequencing depth across donors was assumed in presence/absence analyses, although this assumption may not hold. At a false discovery rate of 0.05, a later analysis linked approximately 18,000 TCR beta sequences to specific HLA alleles. According to a later analysis, most CMV-associated TCR beta chains appeared to be HLA-restricted, and the HLA associations seemed to be driven largely by CMV exposure. Because HLA typing was unavailable for some donors at each locus, only the typed subset was used in association tests.

V and J are trimmed by 7 bases and 4 bases, and the gene matches miss 6 bases of the junction. The CDR1 and CDR2 encoded by the germline V gene are SNHLY and FYNNEI. Taken from cysteine to phenylalanine, the CDR3 has 14 residues. Only CDR3 DNA remains: 42 bases, in frame from the first base. The cohort consisted of some 670 healthy bone marrow donors. At the time of sampling, all cohort members were nominally healthy, though unrecorded immune exposures were likely present. The donor was CMV seropositive and was included in the group of 250 to 350 seropositive cohort members. Every donor gave a peripheral blood sample, and the peripheral blood mononuclear cells from that sample were used for TCR beta sequencing. Genomic DNA extraction from the blood cell samples was performed with the Qiagen DNeasy Blood Extraction Kit. Library method: the immunoSEQ multiplex PCR assay. A mixture of 60 forward primers for TCR Vbeta segments and 13 reverse primers for TCR Jbeta segments was used in the multiplex PCR. Amplification of the CDR3 region of rearranged TCR beta genes was performed with a multiplex PCR assay on genomic DNA. The Illumina HiSeq System was used to sequence the amplified TCR beta libraries as 87-base-pair reads. As for the original processing: Across the 670 or so repertoires, a later analysis counted some 80 million unique TCR beta chains, some 11 million of which were shared by at least two donors. Raw reads were error-corrected and collapsed into unique sequences by a nearest-neighbor algorithm in which closely related sequences were merged to remove PCR and sequencing errors. CDR3 sequences were aligned to IMGT reference sequences to assign V, D and J gene segments. For a sequence to be retained, at least a six-nucleotide match to both a V gene segment and a J gene segment was required. Rearrangements were classified as productive when the CDR3 lacked stop codons and remained in frame with V and J, and all other rearrangements were classified as non-productive. CDR3 was defined according to IMGT convention as the region running from the second conserved V-encoded cysteine to the conserved J-encoded phenylalanine. The earlier analysis of about 570 of the donors excluded any sequence lacking an unambiguous match to a single V gene segment. In an earlier analysis of approximately 550 of the donors, V segments were called functional above 56.7% productive rearrangements and were called segregating when the between-donor standard deviation exceeded 5%. To diagnose cytomegalovirus status from the catalog of TCR beta chain sequences, a statistical classification framework was built. In a later analysis, V and J genes were assigned by comparing TCR nucleotide sequences against IMGT/GENE-DB human TR gene sequences. The TCRdist pipeline was used in a later analysis to assign CDR3 sequences and most-parsimonious VDJ recombination scenarios. A later analysis defined each TCR beta chain by its CDR3 amino acid sequence plus V-gene family, and excluded reads lacking a unique V-gene family. In a later analysis, fewer than 650 highly shared, low-generation-probability nucleotide sequences were removed to address suspected cross-contamination and a sequencing artifact. A later analysis calculated a clonal expansion index for each public chain from normalized within-repertoire ranks of inferred template counts. In a later analysis, generation probabilities were computed using a VDJ recombination model fitted to out-of-frame rearrangements, and the results were checked against IGoR. In a later analysis, TCR-TCR, TCR-HLA and TCR-CMV co-occurrence was scored with hypergeometric tests, and a repertoire-size bias correction was applied to TCR pairs. In a later analysis, false discovery rates were estimated by permuting HLA or CMV assignments 20 times. A later analysis grouped co-occurring TCRs with DBSCAN, adding TCRdist sequence similarity when clustering within HLA-allele-positive subsets. Repertoires with fewer than 30,000 or more than 120,000 public chains were left out of co-occurrence clustering, as were a handful of repertoires with anomalous nucleotide sharing. In TCRdb, the immuneACCESS table is reduced to in-frame sequences with V and J assigned. These tables do not hold every clone; where another copy was compared, an unresolved V gene accounts for under half, and the others remain unexplained. That table furnishes V, J and clone size, whereas the DNA furnished D and trimming. In this sample the table shows some 87,000 clones, less than 75% of which occur a single time. The leading ten clones occupy 4.5% to 5.5% of the sample.

The source of this sequence is a woman younger than 45 in good health and CMV-seropositive. Here the chain combines TRBV2 and TRBJ2-7; 11 bases in between match TRBD1. Sequencing used PBMCs. CDR3 sequence: CASNWDRGFYEQYF. The DNA sequence is given as TGTGCCAGCAACTGGGACAGGGGGTTTTACGAGCAGTACTTC.